This T cell receptor beta chain was obtained from a study of CD8 T cells in Susac syndrome. The authors sequenced TCR beta from blood CD8+ and CD4+ T cells. The multiple sclerosis control group consisted of treatment-naive patients whose relapsing-remitting disease, which was either stable or active, fulfilled revised McDonald criteria. Reverse transcription used about 0.45 to 1 ug RNA and random hexamers. One entry per CDR3 protein results from TCRdb running MiXCR on the immunoSEQ multiplex PCR reads. Of 150,000 to 160,000 distinct CDR3 sequences in the sample, approximately 96% were seen once. The clonotype originates from a human donor with multiple sclerosis. The sequenced sample was CD8+ T cells from PBMCs.

The CDR3 sequence is CASRPPDRNYGYTF. CDR3 bases: TGTGCCAGCAGACCCCCGGACCGTAACTATGGCTACACCTTC. This chain connects TRBV27 to TRBJ1-2; D not resolved. In germline, CDR1 is MNHEY, CDR2 SMNVEV (reference sequence). Between the trimmed V and J ends, which lost 6 bases and 1 base, there was a span of 12 bases. The CDR3 has 14 amino acids.